This T cell receptor (beta chain) was recorded in a study of blood T cell repertoires in COVID-19. Study at large: Sites across the United States, Italy and Spain contributed samples from acute and convalescent COVID-19. Sample material is recorded as cDNA or gDNA derived from T cells, B-cell-depleted T cells, or PBMCs.

The authors' processing: Amplifying reference gene primers gave estimates of nucleated cell counts. TCRdb keeps only in-frame clones here, not all; method: immunoSEQ multiplex PCR. The V and J calls and clone size are taken from that table; D and trimming were inferred from the DNA. This table has some 190,000 clones, roughly 88% appearing once. Losses at the gene ends were 6 bases for V and 4 bases for J; bases not matched to a gene: 6. This CDR3 is built from 13 residues. This receptor was obtained from a woman between 40 and 55 years old who had recovered from COVID-19. V and J are TRBV12-3 or TRBV12-4 and TRBJ2-7, with 7 nucleotides matching TRBD1. The specimen was peripheral blood. The DNA for the CDR3 is TGTGCCAGCAGCGAGACAGGGCAATACGAGCAGTACTTC. The encoded protein is CASSETGQYEQYF.